The clone carrying this TCR beta chain was observed a few times. Its antigen remains unidentified. This specimen comes from a study of response to subunit inactivated influenza vaccine. General study points: Authors proposed each seasonal influenza vaccination draws in few new T cells.

The CDR3 extends over 12 amino acids. Trimming took off 3 bases at V and 5 bases at J, with 7 bases between the two ends. Germline V gene data show CDR1 as LGHNA and CDR2 as YNFKEQ. TCRdb ran MiXCR on the RT-PCR reads and lists one entry per CDR3 protein. The repertoire has under 850,000 distinct CDR3 sequences, about 18% of them found once; the top ten carry roughly 10%. The chain has TRBV4-2 and TRBJ1-2; no definite D call. The specimen comprised PBMCs from blood, sampled 5 days after vaccination. This TCR was recovered from a man in his fifties who received an inactivated influenza vaccine. The DNA of the CDR3 is TGTGCCAGCAGCCAGAGGGAGTATGGCTACACCTTC. Protein product: CASSQREYGYTF.